These T cell receptor beta chains were read from a single sample in a study of shared clonotypes between healthy human individuals. Sequencing was performed with immunoSEQ multiplex PCR; in TCRdb, only in-frame clones are kept and a portion is missing. The data contain 2 million to 2.5 million clones, 80% to 95% of them singletons. Sequenced sample: naive CD4+ T cells from PBMCs. The receptors were sampled from a man aged 18 to 29 in good health. Some clones in this sample may be carry-over from other donors' samples. The CDR3 runs from the conserved cysteine through the conserved F or W. A D gene is named only where the DNA matches it firmly.

TRBD2 | TRBJ2-2 | TRBV2 | CASSETLGAGMAGELFF
TRBD1 | TRBJ2-5 | TRBV30 | CAWITRDRARGETQYF
- | TRBJ2-2 | TRBV27 | CASSSGELFF
TRBD1 | TRBJ1-1 | TRBV5-4 | CASSLYAGGTEAFF
- | TRBJ2-1 | TRBV27 | CASSLWARILDGEQFF
- | TRBJ1-5 | TRBV30 | CAWSGESSSNQPQHF
- | TRBJ2-3 | TRBV6-1 | CASSEAGTDTQYF
TRBD2 | TRBJ2-3 | TRBV7-8 | CASSEAGTSGNTQYF
TRBD1 | TRBJ2-7 | TRBV19 | CASSITGAHEQYF
- | TRBJ1-1 | TRBV6-1 | CASSPGNTEAFF
TRBD2 | TRBJ2-7 | TRBV2 | CASSRSAGGPYEQYF
TRBD2 | TRBJ2-3 | TRBV25-1 | CASSRGVGDTQYF
- | TRBJ1-5 | TRBV16 | CASSQSSGVLGNQPQHF